Listed below are T cell receptor beta chains from one sample, sequenced in a study of technical replicates of blood from a handful of donors. The assay was immunoSEQ multiplex PCR, and TCRdb's table has in-frame clones only and misses some. The sample records some 80,000 clones, around 96% being singletons. Source material: T cells isolated from PBMCs. These receptors were obtained from a human donor in good health. The CDR3 runs from the conserved cysteine through the conserved F or W. The D gene is left open where the match is weak. A clone size is listed for some rows: how often the clone was seen (once, few, many), or a class if it is expanded.

>TRBJ1-1|NA|TRBV6-1|once|21
CASSEIYRPGTGVGANTEAFF
TGTGCCAGCAGTGAAATTTATCGGCCTGGGACTGGGGTTGGGGCGAACACTGAAGCTTTCTTT
>TRBJ2-3|TRBD2|TRBV28|NA|17
CASSSSAAGAHTDTQYF
TGTGCCAGCAGTAGCAGCGCAGCGGGGGCCCACACAGATACGCAGTATTTT
>TRBJ1-2|NA|TRBV6-6|NA|16
CASSYSGGPANYGYTF
TGTGCCAGCAGTTACTCGGGGGGGCCAGCTAACTATGGCTACACCTTC
>TRBJ1-2|NA|TRBV19|NA|13
CASSTRGSDGYTF
TGTGCCAGTAGTACAAGGGGATCGGACGGCTACACCTTC
>TRBJ2-5|NA|TRBV11-3|NA|13
CASSLGLQETQYF
TGTGCCAGCAGCTTAGGACTTCAAGAGACCCAGTACTTC
>TRBJ2-1|TRBD2|TRBV11-2|NA|15
CASSFRTSGSNEQFF
TGTGCCAGCAGCTTCCGGACTAGCGGGAGCAATGAGCAGTTCTTC
>TRBJ2-5|TRBD2|TRBV5-4|NA|13
CASSLRGEETQYF
TGTGCCAGCAGCTTGCGGGGGGAAGAGACCCAGTACTTC
>TRBJ1-5|NA|TRBV19|NA|15
CASSIDRRVRQPQHF
TGTGCCAGTAGTATAGATCGAAGAGTTCGGCAGCCCCAGCATTTT
>TRBJ1-1|NA|TRBV11-2|NA|16
CASSLSFGGVHTEAFF
TGTGCCAGCAGCTTATCTTTTGGGGGGGTTCACACTGAAGCTTTCTTT
>TRBJ1-1|NA|TRBV28|NA|15
CASSTPDGINTEAFF
TGTGCCAGCAGTACCCCCGACGGGATAAACACTGAAGCTTTCTTT
>TRBJ2-1|TRBD2|TRBV13|NA|15
CASSLKLAGEDEQFF
TGTGCCAGCAGCTTAAAACTAGCGGGAGAGGATGAGCAGTTCTTC
>TRBJ2-5|TRBD1|TRBV2|once|16
CASSETPGGARETQYF
TGTGCCAGCAGTGAAACGCCAGGGGGCGCGCGGGAGACCCAGTACTTC
>TRBJ2-7|NA|TRBV5-4|NA|15
CASTITGQSAYEQYF
TGTGCCAGCACCATTACAGGACAGTCAGCCTACGAGCAGTACTTC
>TRBJ2-3|NA|TRBV25-1|few|10
CASILDTQYF
TGTGCCAGCATCCTCGATACGCAGTATTTT
>TRBJ1-2|TRBD1|TRBV6-5|NA|14
CASSYSEGATGYTF
TGTGCCAGCAGTTACAGTGAGGGGGCTACTGGCTACACCTTC
>TRBJ1-1|TRBD1|TRBV7-3|NA|15
CASSTDRQGGTEAFF
TGTGCCAGCAGCACCGACCGACAGGGCGGCACTGAAGCTTTCTTT
>TRBJ2-7|NA|TRBV6-1|NA|13
CASRPVGHYEQYF
TGTGCCAGCAGACCAGTGGGACACTACGAGCAGTACTTC
>TRBJ2-2|TRBD1|TRBV10-3|NA|14
CAMAGGLGSGELFF
TGTGCCATGGCAGGGGGCTTGGGTAGCGGGGAGCTGTTTTTT
>TRBJ2-2|NA|TRBV7-2|NA|14
CASITQAVTGELFF
TGTGCCAGCATAACTCAAGCGGTCACCGGGGAGCTGTTTTTT
>TRBJ2-7|NA|TRBV28|NA|12
CASTLAGYEQYF
TGTGCCAGCACCCTAGCCGGCTACGAGCAGTACTTC
>TRBJ2-7|NA|TRBV11-2|NA|15
CASSLVLAAAYEQYF
TGTGCCAGCAGCTTAGTACTAGCCGCCGCCTACGAGCAGTACTTC
>TRBJ2-2|TRBD1|TRBV4-3|NA|14
CASSQEQGAGELFF
TGCGCCAGCAGCCAAGAACAGGGGGCCGGGGAGCTGTTTTTT
>TRBJ2-3|NA|TRBV6-5|NA|14
CASSYAPLADTQYF
TGTGCCAGCAGTTACGCCCCCCTAGCAGATACGCAGTATTTT
>TRBJ1-1|NA|TRBV27|NA|16
CASSLQGTKVNTEAFF
TGTGCCAGCAGTTTGCAAGGGACAAAGGTGAACACTGAAGCTTTCTTT
>TRBJ1-1|NA|TRBV5-4|NA|14
CASSFRSGNTEAFF
TGTGCCAGCAGCTTTAGATCAGGGAACACTGAAGCTTTCTTT
>TRBJ2-1|TRBD1|TRBV19|NA|14
CASSEGQGLHEQFF
TGTGCCAGTAGTGAGGGACAGGGTCTTCATGAGCAGTTCTTC
>TRBJ1-2|NA|TRBV6-6|NA|14
CASSYGEGGNGYTF
TGTGCCAGCAGTTATGGGGAGGGAGGGAATGGCTACACCTTC
>TRBJ1-3|NA|TRBV18|NA|15
CASSPRTGNGNTIYF
TGTGCCAGCTCACCACGCACAGGCAATGGAAACACCATATATTTT
>TRBJ2-7|TRBD2|TRBV9|NA|15
CASSVAGREDNEQYF
TGTGCCAGCAGCGTAGCGGGTCGGGAGGACAACGAGCAGTACTTC
>TRBJ1-3|NA|TRBV2|once|17
CASSDITGIGTGNTIYF
TGTGCCAGCAGTGACATTACAGGGATAGGAACTGGAAACACCATATATTTT
>TRBJ2-7|TRBD2|TRBV4-3|once|14
CASSPSGTFYEQYF
TGCGCCAGCAGCCCTAGCGGAACTTTTTACGAGCAGTACTTC
>TRBJ1-1|NA|TRBV30|NA|13
CAWSVSRVSEAFF
TGTGCCTGGAGTGTAAGCAGGGTCTCTGAAGCTTTCTTT